The next 15 T cell receptor beta chains were all read from a single sample in a study of Graves' ophthalmopathy and Graves' hyperthyroidism. Amplification of TCR beta CDR3 regions used RNA transcripts. HTBI-primed RT-PCR formed the first round, and a multiplex PCR formed the second. TCRdb redid the calling of the multiplex PCR reads with MiXCR, one entry per CDR3 protein. This sample has about 400,000 distinct CDR3 sequences, with approximately 20% found just once. The sequenced sample was peripheral blood. These receptors were collected from a woman aged 18-30 years with Graves' ophthalmopathy.

This clonotype was seen a few times. This chain uses TRBV4-2 with TRBJ2-7, with TRBD1 identical over 8 bases. Germline V gene sequence: CDR1 LGHNA, CDR2 YNFKEQ. The V gene end was trimmed by 2 bases and the J gene end by 4 bases; junction bases not matched to a gene: 16. The CDR3 loop spans 18 amino acids. CDR3: CASSQSSLSGTGFYEQYF. The CDR3 nucleotides are TGTGCCAGCAGCCAATCTAGCCTTTCCGGGACAGGATTTTACGAGCAGTACTTC.

Ten or more counts support this clonotype. The V and J genes are TRBV2 and TRBJ2-5; D tentatively fits TRBD1 or TRBD2 (6 bases each). V dropped 11 bases and J dropped 5 bases, with 12 bases sitting between them. Germline loops: CDR1 SNHLY, CDR2 FYNNEI. There are 11 residues in the CDR3. This CDR3 is CAAGQGETQYF. The DNA for the CDR3 is TGTGCCGCGGGGCAGGGGGAGACCCAGTACTTC.

This CDR3 reads CSAGQEANSPLHF. The CDR3 region has the DNA TGCAGTGCTGGACAGGAAGCGAATTCACCCCTCCACTTT. The V and J genes are TRBV20-1 and TRBJ1-6; 7 positions match TRBD1. Germline assignment: CDR1 DFQATT and CDR2 SNEGSKA (reference sequence). Unmatched junction bases numbered 5, after V lost 5 bases and J lost 7 bases. There are 13 residues in the CDR3.

This clonotype was found many times. The chain uses TRBV20-1 and TRBJ1-1; no definite D call. V was cut by 5 bases and J by 0 bases, with 10 bases left in between. From germline, CDR1 is DFQATT and CDR2 SNEGSKA (reference sequence). This CDR3 spans 13 amino acids. The CDR3 DNA follows: TGCAGTGCTCCCGGGTGGGTGAACACTGAAGCTTTCTTT. This sequence encodes CSAPGWVNTEAFF.

This clonotype was recorded at least ten times. This CDR3 is CATSDLWTGGTGELFF. CDR3 bases: TGTGCCACCAGTGACCTATGGACAGGGGGCACCGGGGAGCTGTTTTTT. The chain joins TRBV24-1 to TRBJ2-2, with 10 nucleotides matching TRBD1. The V segment lost 4 bases and the J segment 4 bases; nucleotides outside the gene matches: 5. From germline, CDR1 is KGHDR and CDR2 SFDVKD. This CDR3 has 16 amino acids.

This chain links TRBV3-1 with TRBJ2-2, with 12 bases that match TRBD2. V lost 0 bases and J lost 4; bases outside the gene matches: 6. Germline V gene sequence: CDR1 LGHDT, CDR2 YNNKEL (reference sequence). The CDR3 sequence is 18 residues long. CDR3 coding DNA: TGTGCCAGCAGCCAAGATGTAGGACTAGCGGGAATCACCGGGGAGCTGTTTTTT. Translating it yields CASSQDVGLAGITGELFF.

The chain links TRBV6-2 or TRBV6-3 to TRBJ1-2; D is uncertain. Germline V gene data show CDR1 as MNHEY and CDR2 as SVGEGT. There are 14 residues in the CDR3. The V end was cut by 6 bases, the J end by 4 bases, with 15 bases between. CDR3 protein: CASSTQLEGYGYTF. CDR3 nucleotides: TGTGCCAGCAGCACTCAGTTAGAGGGCTATGGCTACACCTTC.

At least ten counts were recorded for this clonotype. The chain is built from TRBV6-5 and TRBJ2-5; TRBD1 is a possible D gene (6 bases). The V end lost 8 bases, the J end lost 5 bases, and 15 bases lay between the germline ends. In germline, CDR1 is MNHEY, CDR2 SVGAGI. The CDR3 has 13 amino acids. CDR3 in amino acids: CASGYREWETQYF. CDR3 DNA: TGTGCCAGCGGATACAGGGAGTGGGAGACCCAGTACTTC.

This clonotype was observed many times. The chain recombines TRBV6-1 with TRBJ2-7; D is unclear. The CDR3 length is 14 residues. V lost 6 bases to trimming and J lost 0 bases, with 12 bases between them. Germline V gene lookup returns CDR1 MNHNS and CDR2 SASEGT. Written as DNA, the CDR3 is TGTGCCAGCAGGGGCGGTCCAGCCTCCTACGAGCAGTACTTC. Its translation is CASRGGPASYEQYF.

In nucleotides, the CDR3 is TGTGCCTGGAGAAACCAAGAGACCCAGTACTTC. This sequence encodes CAWRNQETQYF. This sequence joins TRBV30 and TRBJ2-5; D ambiguous. The CDR3 covers 11 residues. V shed 3 bases and J shed 0 bases, with 2 bases lying between them. CDR1 GTSNPN and CDR2 SVGIG come from the germline V gene (reference sequence).

This clonotype was counted ten times or more. The rearrangement links TRBV27 to TRBJ2-7; D call uncertain. Germline assignment: CDR1 MNHEY and CDR2 SMNVEV (reference sequence). The ends were cut back, 1 base at V and 0 bases at J, with 13 bases in the middle. CDR3 size: 16 residues. CDR3 coding DNA: TGTGCCAGCAGTTTATTAAAACGCGAGGCCTCCTACGAGCAGTACTTC. Its translation is CASSLLKREASYEQYF.

In its sample, this clonotype was seen many times. The chain links TRBV12-3 or TRBV12-4 to TRBJ1-6, with D perhaps matching TRBD1 (5 bases). This CDR3 spans 15 amino acids. V was trimmed by 3 bases and J by 6 bases, leaving 12 bases between them. The CDR3 reads CASSLGRASNSPLHF. The CDR3, as DNA: TGTGCCAGCAGTTTGGGCAGGGCGTCTAATTCACCCCTCCACTTT.

This clonotype has a handful of counts. The CDR3 here is CASSLALAGAYEQYF. The DNA for the CDR3 is TGCGCCAGCAGCTTGGCCTTAGCGGGAGCCTACGAGCAGTACTTC. V gene TRBV5-1 combines with J gene TRBJ2-7; 9 bases are shared with TRBD2. The CDR3 spans 15 residues. The germline gives CDR1 SGHRS, CDR2 YFSETQ. V shed 0 bases, J shed 2 bases, and the junction held 3 bases outside the gene matches.

This clonotype was seen at least ten times. The chain is built from TRBV29-1 and TRBJ2-7; unclear D gene. Between the trimmed V and J ends, which lost 6 bases and 4 bases, there was a span of 19 bases. The germline gives CDR1 SQVTM, CDR2 ANQGSEA. There are 14 residues in the CDR3. The CDR3 spells CSVGALGQTYEQYF. CDR3 nucleotide sequence: TGCAGCGTCGGAGCCTTGGGCCAGACTTACGAGCAGTACTTC.

At least ten counts were recorded for this clonotype. J is TRBJ1-5 and V is TRBV24-1, with D perhaps matching TRBD1 (6 bases). The V gene lost 5 bases and the J gene lost 3 bases, with 19 bases spanning the gap. This CDR3 comprises 17 residues. Germline loops: CDR1 KGHDR, CDR2 SFDVKD. The CDR3 here is CATSGGPGRDDNQPQHF. In nucleotides, the CDR3 is TGTGCCACCAGTGGGGGGCCTGGGAGGGACGACAATCAGCCCCAGCATTTT.